This TCR beta chain was recovered during a study of cytomegalovirus exposure and HLA in healthy donors. Broader study findings: Indistinguishability led to the exclusion of some V segments, TRBV6-2 and TRBV6-3 included. Presence/absence analyses took donor sequencing depth as roughly uniform.

The CDR3 sequence is 14 residues long. V dropped 1 base and J dropped 3 bases, with 10 bases sitting between them. Per the germline V gene, CDR1 is SEHNR and CDR2 is FQNEAQ (reference sequence). Comments on this clone: No antigen is known for it.

PCR was performed using 60 Vbeta and 13 Jbeta primers. Clones were read by immunoSEQ multiplex PCR, and TCRdb kept only the in-frame ones, dropping some. The sample lists 120,000 or so clones; over 65% were seen once. Input material: PBMCs. This receptor was obtained from a man aged 40-50 years in good health and CMV-seropositive. The V and J genes are TRBV7-9 and TRBJ2-7; D might be TRBD2 (6 bases). The CDR3 region is CASSLGDWGYEQYF. CDR3 nucleotide sequence: TGTGCCAGCAGCTTAGGGGACTGGGGCTACGAGCAGTACTTC.